These T cell receptor beta chains were read from a single sample in a study of blood T cells in healthy people across ages. Via MiXCR, TCRdb re-called the 5' RACE reads, giving one row per CDR3 protein. The data contain some 1 million distinct CDR3 sequences, more than 35% of them singletons. The sequenced material came from blood. The receptors stem from a woman between 55 and 75 years old in good health. CDR3s include the opening cysteine and the closing phenylalanine or tryptophan. Each record gives: CDR3 length, V gene, D gene, clone size, J gene, CDR3 DNA, CDR3 protein. The D gene is left open where the match is weak. For some rows the clone size is stated as once, few or many, or as a class when expanded; others skip it.

CDR3 length: 14
V gene: TRBV5-1
D gene: .
clone size: few
J gene: TRBJ2-1
CDR3 DNA: TGCGCCAGCAGCGGGGGGACAGCCAACAATGAGCAGTTCTTC
CDR3 protein: CASSGGTANNEQFF

CDR3 length: 15
V gene: TRBV6-2/TRBV6-3
D gene: .
clone size: many
J gene: TRBJ2-6
CDR3 DNA: TGTGCCAGCAGTTATAGGGGCTCTGGGGCCAACGTCCTGACTTTC
CDR3 protein: CASSYRGSGANVLTF

CDR3 length: 17
V gene: TRBV20-1
D gene: TRBD2
clone size: .
J gene: TRBJ2-7
CDR3 DNA: TGCAGTGCTAGGGGACAGTCTAGCGGGACAATCTCCTACGAGCAGTACTTC
CDR3 protein: CSARGQSSGTISYEQYF

CDR3 length: 15
V gene: TRBV3-1
D gene: TRBD1
clone size: few
J gene: TRBJ2-7
CDR3 DNA: TGTGCCAGCAGCCAACCGGGACAGATACCTTACGAGCAGTACTTC
CDR3 protein: CASSQPGQIPYEQYF

CDR3 length: 12
V gene: TRBV27
D gene: TRBD1
clone size: .
J gene: TRBJ1-1
CDR3 DNA: TGTGCCAGCAGACAGGGGCTCGCTGAAGCTTTCTTT
CDR3 protein: CASRQGLAEAFF

CDR3 length: 17
V gene: TRBV5-1
D gene: TRBD1
clone size: .
J gene: TRBJ2-5
CDR3 DNA: TGCGCCAGCAGCTTGGAGGTTGGGACAGGGGGAGAAGAGACCCAGTACTTC
CDR3 protein: CASSLEVGTGGEETQYF

CDR3 length: 16
V gene: TRBV6-6
D gene: TRBD1
clone size: .
J gene: TRBJ1-1
CDR3 DNA: TGTGCCAGCAGCGATCGACAGGGAAGTTGGGGCACTGAAGCTTTCTTT
CDR3 protein: CASSDRQGSWGTEAFF

CDR3 length: 16
V gene: TRBV18
D gene: .
clone size: .
J gene: TRBJ2-7
CDR3 DNA: TGTGCCAGCTCACCACTATCCGGGTTTGGTTCTAGCGAGCAGTACTTC
CDR3 protein: CASSPLSGFGSSEQYF

CDR3 length: 15
V gene: TRBV24-1
D gene: TRBD1
clone size: .
J gene: TRBJ2-7
CDR3 DNA: TGTGCCACCAGTCCCGGGACAGGGATGTCCTACGAGCAGTACTTC
CDR3 protein: CATSPGTGMSYEQYF

CDR3 length: 12
V gene: TRBV12-3/TRBV12-4
D gene: .
clone size: .
J gene: TRBJ2-7
CDR3 DNA: TGTGCCAGCACCCTTGACTGGTACGAGCAGTACTTC
CDR3 protein: CASTLDWYEQYF

CDR3 length: 13
V gene: TRBV20-1
D gene: TRBD1
clone size: few
J gene: TRBJ2-5
CDR3 DNA: TGCAGTGCTGAACAGGGGGCGGCAGAGACCCAGTACTTC
CDR3 protein: CSAEQGAAETQYF

CDR3 length: 16
V gene: TRBV7-2
D gene: .
clone size: .
J gene: TRBJ2-3
CDR3 DNA: TGTGCCAGCAGCTCCCCCGGGACCCCGAGCACAGATACGCAGTATTTT
CDR3 protein: CASSSPGTPSTDTQYF

CDR3 length: 13
V gene: TRBV7-8
D gene: .
clone size: .
J gene: TRBJ2-1
CDR3 DNA: TGTGCCAGCAGCTTAAGCAGATTAAGGGAGCAGTTCTTC
CDR3 protein: CASSLSRLREQFF

CDR3 length: 15
V gene: TRBV5-1
D gene: .
clone size: few
J gene: TRBJ2-7
CDR3 DNA: TGCGCCAGCAGAGCAAGTTCGGGATCCTACAATGAGCAGTACTTC
CDR3 protein: CASRASSGSYNEQYF

CDR3 length: 14
V gene: TRBV27
D gene: .
clone size: once
J gene: TRBJ2-5
CDR3 DNA: TGTGCCAGCAGTTTAGCGGACGGCAAAGAGACCCAGTACTTC
CDR3 protein: CASSLADGKETQYF

CDR3 length: 15
V gene: TRBV5-1
D gene: .
clone size: few
J gene: TRBJ2-7
CDR3 DNA: TGCGCCAGCAGCTTGGGCCTAGTGAGGTCCTACGAGCAGTACTTC
CDR3 protein: CASSLGLVRSYEQYF

CDR3 length: 15
V gene: TRBV20-1
D gene: TRBD2
clone size: .
J gene: TRBJ2-1
CDR3 DNA: TGCAGTGCTAGAGATCGGGGCGGGAGAATGAATGAGCAGTTCTTC
CDR3 protein: CSARDRGGRMNEQFF

CDR3 length: 14
V gene: TRBV20-1
D gene: .
clone size: .
J gene: TRBJ2-3
CDR3 DNA: TGCAGTGCTAGTTGGGGATCAAACACAGATACGCAGTATTTT
CDR3 protein: CSASWGSNTDTQYF

CDR3 length: 14
V gene: TRBV7-8
D gene: .
clone size: .
J gene: TRBJ2-1
CDR3 DNA: TGTGCCAGCAGCTACCAGGACACTTACAATGAGCAGTTCTTC
CDR3 protein: CASSYQDTYNEQFF

CDR3 length: 14
V gene: TRBV6-2/TRBV6-3
D gene: .
clone size: .
J gene: TRBJ2-3
CDR3 DNA: TGTGCCAGCAGTCAACTAGCAGGCACAGATACGCAGTATTTT
CDR3 protein: CASSQLAGTDTQYF

CDR3 length: 17
V gene: TRBV5-1
D gene: TRBD2
clone size: few
J gene: TRBJ2-1
CDR3 DNA: TGCGCCAGCAGCCCCGGACTAGCGGGAGGGCCGGCCGATGAGCAGTTCTTC
CDR3 protein: CASSPGLAGGPADEQFF

CDR3 length: 13
V gene: TRBV6-5
D gene: TRBD2
clone size: few
J gene: TRBJ2-5
CDR3 DNA: TGTGCCAGCAGCCCCGGGAGGTGGAATGAGCAGTACTTC
CDR3 protein: CASSPGRWNEQYF

CDR3 length: 13
V gene: TRBV20-1
D gene: .
clone size: .
J gene: TRBJ2-7
CDR3 DNA: TGCAGTGCTACGGGTCGGCGGCCCTACGAGCAGTACTTC
CDR3 protein: CSATGRRPYEQYF

CDR3 length: 13
V gene: TRBV5-1
D gene: .
clone size: .
J gene: TRBJ1-5
CDR3 DNA: TGCGCCAGCAGCTCGTCGGGGGATCAGCCCCAGCATTTT
CDR3 protein: CASSSSGDQPQHF

CDR3 length: 15
V gene: TRBV7-2
D gene: .
clone size: .
J gene: TRBJ1-4
CDR3 DNA: TGTGCCAGCAGCTTAGGCGGGACACAGAATGAAAAACTGTTTTTT
CDR3 protein: CASSLGGTQNEKLFF

CDR3 length: 17
V gene: TRBV28
D gene: TRBD2
clone size: .
J gene: TRBJ2-3
CDR3 DNA: TGTGCCAGCAGTCTCCCCGGACTAGCGGGGTACACAGATACGCAGTATTTT
CDR3 protein: CASSLPGLAGYTDTQYF

CDR3 length: 19
V gene: TRBV12-3/TRBV12-4
D gene: TRBD2
clone size: few
J gene: TRBJ2-5
CDR3 DNA: TGTGCCAGCAGTTTATCCCGTACTAGCGGGAGCTTCTACCAAGAGACCCAGTACTTC
CDR3 protein: CASSLSRTSGSFYQETQYF

CDR3 length: 13
V gene: TRBV2
D gene: .
clone size: .
J gene: TRBJ2-5
CDR3 DNA: TGTGCCAGCAGTGAATCGAGGGGAGAGACCCAGTACTTC
CDR3 protein: CASSESRGETQYF

CDR3 length: 18
V gene: TRBV10-3
D gene: TRBD2
clone size: many
J gene: TRBJ2-6
CDR3 DNA: TGTGCCATACGCGGCGGGAGCAGGGACCCTACTGGGGCCAACGTCCTGACTTTC
CDR3 protein: CAIRGGSRDPTGANVLTF

CDR3 length: 14
V gene: TRBV5-1
D gene: TRBD1
clone size: few
J gene: TRBJ2-7
CDR3 DNA: TGCGCCAGCAGAGATGGGACAGGGTTCTCAGAGCAGTACTTC
CDR3 protein: CASRDGTGFSEQYF